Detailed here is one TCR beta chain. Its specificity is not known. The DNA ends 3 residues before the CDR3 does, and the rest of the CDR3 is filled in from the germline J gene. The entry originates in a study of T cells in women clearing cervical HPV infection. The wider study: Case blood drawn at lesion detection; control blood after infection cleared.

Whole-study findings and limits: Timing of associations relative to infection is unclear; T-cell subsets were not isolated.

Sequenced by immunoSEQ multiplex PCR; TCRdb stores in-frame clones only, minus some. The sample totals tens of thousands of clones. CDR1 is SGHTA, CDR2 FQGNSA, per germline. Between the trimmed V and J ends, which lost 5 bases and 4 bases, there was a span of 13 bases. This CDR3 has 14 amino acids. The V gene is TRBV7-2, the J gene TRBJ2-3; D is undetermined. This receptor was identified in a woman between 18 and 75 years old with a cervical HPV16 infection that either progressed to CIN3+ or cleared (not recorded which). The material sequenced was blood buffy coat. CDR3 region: CASSPRPLPDTQYF. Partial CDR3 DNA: TGTGCCAGCAGCCCTAGACCCCTCCCAGATACG.